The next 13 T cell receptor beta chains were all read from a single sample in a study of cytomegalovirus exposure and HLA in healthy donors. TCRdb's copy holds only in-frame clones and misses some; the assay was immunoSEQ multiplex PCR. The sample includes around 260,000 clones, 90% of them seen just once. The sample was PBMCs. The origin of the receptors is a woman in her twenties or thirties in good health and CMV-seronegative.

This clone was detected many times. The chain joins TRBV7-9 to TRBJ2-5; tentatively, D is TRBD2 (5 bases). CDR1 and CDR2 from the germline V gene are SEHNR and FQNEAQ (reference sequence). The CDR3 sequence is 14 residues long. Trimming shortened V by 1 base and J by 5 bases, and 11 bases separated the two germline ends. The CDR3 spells CASSLGVEGETQYF. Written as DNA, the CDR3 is TGTGCCAGCAGCTTAGGGGTAGAGGGTGAGACCCAGTACTTC.

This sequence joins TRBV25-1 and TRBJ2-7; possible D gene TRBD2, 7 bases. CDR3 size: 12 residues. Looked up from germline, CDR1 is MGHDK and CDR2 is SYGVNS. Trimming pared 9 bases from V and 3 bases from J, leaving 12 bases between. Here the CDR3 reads CASGRGLYEQYF. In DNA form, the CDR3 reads TGTGCCAGTGGGCGGGGGCTCTACGAGCAGTACTTC.

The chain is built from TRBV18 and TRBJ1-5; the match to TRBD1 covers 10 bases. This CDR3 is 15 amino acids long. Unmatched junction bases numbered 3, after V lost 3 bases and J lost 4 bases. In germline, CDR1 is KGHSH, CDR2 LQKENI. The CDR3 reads CASSPGQGSNQPQHF. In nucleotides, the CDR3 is TGTGCCAGCTCACCGGGACAGGGGTCAAATCAGCCCCAGCATTTT.

This chain's CDR3 is CASSSIATSGRETGELFF. In nucleotides, the CDR3 is TGTGCCAGCAGCTCAATCGCGACTAGCGGGAGGGAGACCGGGGAGCTGTTTTTT. The J gene is TRBJ2-2, the V gene TRBV11-2; TRBD2 agrees at 14 bases. Germline V CDR1 and CDR2: SGHAT, FQNNGV. Trimming at V came to 4 bases and at J to 5 bases, leaving 9 bases not matched to a gene. The CDR3 spans 18 residues. Combining the CDR3 with reference TRBV11-2 and TRBJ2-2 gives the whole variable domain EAGVAQSPRYKIIEKRQSVAFWCNPISGHATLYWYQQILGQGPKLLIQFQNNGVVDDSQLPKDRFSAERLKGVDSTLKIQPAKLEDSAVYLCASSSIATSGRETGELFFGEGSRLTVL.

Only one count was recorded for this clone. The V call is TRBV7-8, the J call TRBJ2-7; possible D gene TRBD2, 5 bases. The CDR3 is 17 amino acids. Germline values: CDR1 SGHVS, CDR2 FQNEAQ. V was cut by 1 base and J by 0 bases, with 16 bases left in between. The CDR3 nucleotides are TGTGCCAGCAGCTTAGATTTCACTAGGTCCAACTCCTACGAGCAGTACTTC. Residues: CASSLDFTRSNSYEQYF.

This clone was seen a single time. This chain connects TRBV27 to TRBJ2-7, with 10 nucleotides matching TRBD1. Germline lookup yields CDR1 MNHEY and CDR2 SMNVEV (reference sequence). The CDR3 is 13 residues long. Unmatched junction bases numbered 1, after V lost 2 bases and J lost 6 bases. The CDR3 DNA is TGTGCCAGCAGTTTACGGACAGGGGGCGAGCAGTACTTC. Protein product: CASSLRTGGEQYF.

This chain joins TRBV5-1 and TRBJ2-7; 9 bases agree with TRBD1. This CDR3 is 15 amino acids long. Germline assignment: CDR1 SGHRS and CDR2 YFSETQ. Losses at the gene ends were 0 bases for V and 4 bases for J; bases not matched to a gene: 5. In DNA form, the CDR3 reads TGCGCCAGCAGCTTGGGGACAGGGGAAATTTACGAGCAGTACTTC. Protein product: CASSLGTGEIYEQYF. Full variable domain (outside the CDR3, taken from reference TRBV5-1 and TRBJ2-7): KAGVTQTPRYLIKTRGQQVTLSCSPISGHRSVSWYQQTPGQGLQFLFEYFSETQRNKGNFPGRFSGRQFSNSRSEMNVSTLELGDSALYLCASSLGTGEIYEQYFGPGTRLTVT.

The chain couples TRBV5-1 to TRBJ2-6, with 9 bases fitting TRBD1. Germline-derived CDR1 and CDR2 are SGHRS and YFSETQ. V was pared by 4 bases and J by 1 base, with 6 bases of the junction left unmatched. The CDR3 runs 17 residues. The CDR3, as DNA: TGCGCCAGCAGCCAGACAGGGGGATTGTCTGGGGCCAACGTCCTGACTTTC. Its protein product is CASSQTGGLSGANVLTF. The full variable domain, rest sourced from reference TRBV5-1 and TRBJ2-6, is KAGVTQTPRYLIKTRGQQVTLSCSPISGHRSVSWYQQTPGQGLQFLFEYFSETQRNKGNFPGRFSGRQFSNSRSEMNVSTLELGDSALYLCASSQTGGLSGANVLTFGAGSRLTVL.

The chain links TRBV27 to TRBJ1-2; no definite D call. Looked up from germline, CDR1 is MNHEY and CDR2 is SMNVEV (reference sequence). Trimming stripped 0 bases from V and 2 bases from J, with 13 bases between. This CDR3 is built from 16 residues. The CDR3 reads CASSLSIPAGNYGYTF. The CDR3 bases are TGTGCCAGCAGTTTATCAATCCCTGCGGGGAACTATGGCTACACCTTC.

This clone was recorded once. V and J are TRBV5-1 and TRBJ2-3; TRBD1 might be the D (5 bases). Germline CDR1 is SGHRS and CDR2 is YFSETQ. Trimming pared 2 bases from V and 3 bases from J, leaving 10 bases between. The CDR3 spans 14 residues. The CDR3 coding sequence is TGCGCCAGCAGCTTTTCAGGGTGGACAGATACGCAGTATTTT. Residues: CASSFSGWTDTQYF.

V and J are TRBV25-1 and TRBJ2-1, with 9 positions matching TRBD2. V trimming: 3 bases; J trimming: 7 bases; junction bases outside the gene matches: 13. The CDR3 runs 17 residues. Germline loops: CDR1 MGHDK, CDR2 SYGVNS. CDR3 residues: CASSDSIPGLASNEQFF. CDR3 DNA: TGTGCCAGCAGTGACAGCATCCCGGGACTAGCATCGAATGAGCAGTTCTTC.

As DNA, the CDR3 is TGTGCCAGCATTAACTTAGCGGACAATGAGCAGTTCTTC. Translation gives CASINLADNEQFF. The chain joins TRBV28 to TRBJ2-1, with D possibly being TRBD2 (6 bases). This CDR3 is built from 13 residues. With 7 bases removed from V and 5 bases from J, the gap between germline ends came to 12 bases. Per germline, CDR1 MDHEN and CDR2 SYDVKM.

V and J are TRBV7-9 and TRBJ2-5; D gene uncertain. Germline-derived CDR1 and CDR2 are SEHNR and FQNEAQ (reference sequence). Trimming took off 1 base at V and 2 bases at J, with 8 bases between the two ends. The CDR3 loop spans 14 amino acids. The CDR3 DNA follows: TGTGCCAGCAGCTTAGTAGCCGTTCAAGAGACCCAGTACTTC. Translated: CASSLVAVQETQYF. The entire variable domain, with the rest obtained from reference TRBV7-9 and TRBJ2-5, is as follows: DTGVSQNPRHKITKRGQNVTFRCDPISEHNRLYWYRQTLGQGPEFLTYFQNEAQLEKSRLLSDRFSAERPKGSFSTLEIQRTEQGDSAMYLCASSLVAVQETQYFGPGTRLLVL.